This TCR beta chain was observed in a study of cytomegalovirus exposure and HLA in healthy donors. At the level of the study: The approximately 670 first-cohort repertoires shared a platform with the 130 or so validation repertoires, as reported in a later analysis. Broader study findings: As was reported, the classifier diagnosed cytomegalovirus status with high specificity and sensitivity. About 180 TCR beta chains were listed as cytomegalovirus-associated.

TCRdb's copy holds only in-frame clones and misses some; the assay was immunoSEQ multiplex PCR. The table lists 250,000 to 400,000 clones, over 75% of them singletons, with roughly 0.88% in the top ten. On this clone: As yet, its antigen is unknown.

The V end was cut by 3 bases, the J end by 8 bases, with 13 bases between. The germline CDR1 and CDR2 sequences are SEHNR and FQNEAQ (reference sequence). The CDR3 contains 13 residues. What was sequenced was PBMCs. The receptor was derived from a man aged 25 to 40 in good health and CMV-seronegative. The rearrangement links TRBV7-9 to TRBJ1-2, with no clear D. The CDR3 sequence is CASSFEGARGYTF. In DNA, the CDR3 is TGTGCCAGCAGCTTCGAAGGAGCAAGGGGCTACACCTTC.